This TCR beta chain was profiled in a study of shared clonotypes between healthy human individuals (dated by TCRdb to the early 2020s). About the study as a whole: The cohort comprised a couple of women and a few men aged 18 to 49 years. For each donor, three plates each were used for CD4 naive and CD4 memory, two plates were used for CD8 naive, and one plate was used for CD8 memory. To estimate repertoire size and how much clonotypes are shared between individuals, the study performed deep sequencing of blood TCR repertoires from five healthy adults. To increase sequencing depth and limit assay-specific biases, different laboratories used diverse techniques to prepare libraries and sequence TCR repertoires. Each donor's leukapheresis produced roughly between roughly 0.9 and 8.9 billion PBMCs. Study-level results and caveats: Because the study included a small number of donors, the genetic and exposure-history diversity represented was limited. When several donors were compared, the shared fraction of clonotypes was about 5.5% for naive CD4, less than 4% for naive CD8, more than 2% for memory CD4, and 0.4% for memory CD8. Clonotypes shared by all four sorted-subset donors showed higher generation probabilities than non-shared clonotypes. Naive subsets generally had larger estimated clonotype richness than memory subsets did. Only blood was sampled, and tissue TCR repertoires likely differ from those in blood. Pairwise subsampling led to the expectation that sequencing depth would affect the degree of clonotype sharing among donors. Even with the large sequencing depth, rarefaction of the sorted-subset datasets indicated that sequencing was incomplete.

Using the deep immunoSEQ assay, TCR CDR3 regions were amplified from genomic DNA by multiplex PCR. Genomic DNA extracted from each cell subset was distributed evenly over all wells of several immunoSEQ 96-well plates, and each plate served as one replicate. For sorted subsets, around 200 ng genomic DNA, equal to tens of thousands of T cell genomes, was loaded into each replicate PCR. The purified libraries were quantified using a Qubit 3.0 fluorometer, sized with a Bioanalyzer 2100, and then quantified again using the KAPA Library Quantification kit. Every immunoSEQ 96-well plate was sequenced on a separate single-read 150-cycle Illumina NextSeq 550 flow cell. The authors' pipeline ran thus. Because only junctional sequences without quality scores were contained in the immunoSEQ output, filtering matching that applied to full-length reads could not be performed. To assign V/J genes and CDR3, sequences were annotated using PyIR, a Python wrapper for IgBLAST v1.9, with IMGT germline references. Reads with weak V/J assignments (E-value above 1e-6), missing CDR3, stop codons, out-of-frame junctions, or ambiguous translated residues were removed. A V3J clonotype was defined by an identical inferred V gene, J gene, and CDR3 amino acid sequence. To compute the percentage overlap between repertoires, the number of shared unique clonotypes was divided by the size of the smaller repertoire. Three approaches were used to assess repertoire richness: RTK rarefaction, the Chao1 estimator, and Recon v2.1 estimates of unobserved clonotypes. Generation probabilities for all TCRbeta clonotypes obtained by the gDNA method from a handful of donors were computed using OLGA. Here the immuneACCESS table is served through TCRdb, limited to in-frame sequences with V and J called. Missing clones are a known gap in these copies; in checked studies unresolved V genes cover under half, and the rest lacks a known reason. V and J calls and clone size follow that table, whereas D and trimming were derived from the DNA. This sample is represented by approximately 2,000,000 clones; around 93% of them were singletons. 1.5% to 2% of the sample is in the top ten clones.

The CDR3 runs 16 residues from the cysteine to the phenylalanine. Left in the record is the CDR3 DNA by itself, 48 bases read in frame from the first base. For this chain, trimming is 3 bases at the V end and 6 bases at the J end, and the number of junction bases without a gene match is 6. CDR1 and CDR2 are drawn from the germline V gene: KGHSH, LQKENI. For the CD8 naive samples, CD45RO-negative cells were positively selected for CCR7, yielding a CD45RA+CCR7+ population from which TemRA cells were excluded. Healthy HIV-negative adults with no recently reported acute infections or vaccinations were included as donors. Every donor was a Caucasian adult residing in Nashville, Tennessee, USA. Blood was obtained by leukapheresis, after which PBMCs were separated by Ficoll-Histopaque density gradient centrifugation and cryopreserved in liquid nitrogen vapor phase. Analytical flow cytometry was used to check the purity and quantity of every magnetically sorted T cell population. Genomic DNA was isolated from each sorted fraction and quantified by UV absorbance on a Nanodrop 2000c.

Concerning this clone: Its antigen remains unidentified. Per-nucleotide qualities are absent, and no much larger clonotype sits a single base away.

The clonotype was recovered from a man younger than 35 in good health. Some clones in this sample may be carry-over from other donors' samples. The specimen was naive CD8+ T cells from PBMCs. Per the publication, the cell subset or site label means: CD45RA+CCR7+. This chain joins TRBV18 to TRBJ2-1, and 12 bases in between align with TRBD2. The DNA is TGTGCCAGCTCACCGGGGACTAGCGGGCGGAGCAATGAGCAGTTCTTC. Translated, this is CASSPGTSGRSNEQFF.